These 19 T cell receptor beta chains came from one sample sequenced in a study of beta chain features in type 1 diabetes. Broader study findings: Among all four CD4+ subsets, Type 1 diabetes patients had TCRB CDR3s that were moderately but significantly shorter.

For these TCRs, the target antigens are not known. Every isolated RNA sample was fully reverse transcribed, so sequencing captured expressed TCRB transcripts. Sequencing was performed with immunoSEQ multiplex PCR; in TCRdb, only in-frame clones are kept and a portion is missing. The sample records hundreds of thousands of clones, around 15% being singletons. Sequencing used naive CD4+ T cells from blood. Receptors were obtained from a man between 18 and 29 years old with type 1 diabetes.

The chain links TRBV10-3 to TRBJ2-7, with 10 bases identical to TRBD1. The V gene's germline CDR1 is ENHRY and CDR2 SYGVKD. The CDR3 covers 16 residues. V trimming: 0 bases; J trimming: 7 bases; junction bases outside the gene matches: 9. The CDR3 DNA is TGTGCCATCAGTGAGTCGAGGGGACAGGGGACGTTGGAGCAGTACTTC. It is translated as CAISESRGQGTLEQYF.

The V call is TRBV5-5, the J call TRBJ2-7, with TRBD1 identical over 11 bases. Germline V lookup: CDR1 SGHKS, CDR2 YYEKEE (reference sequence). The CDR3 has 14 amino acids. J lost 5 bases, V lost 4 bases, and 5 bases had no gene match. CDR3 amino acids: CASSVRTGGHEQYF. CDR3 coding DNA: TGTGCCAGCAGCGTTCGGACAGGGGGCCACGAGCAGTACTTC.

V usage is TRBV7-3 and J usage is TRBJ2-5; weak D call: TRBD1 (6 bases). Germline values: CDR1 SGHTA, CDR2 FQGTGA. The CDR3 loop spans 15 amino acids. V was trimmed by 2 bases and J by 4 bases, leaving 14 bases between them. Here the CDR3 DNA reads TGTGCCAGCAGCTTAGGGACCCAAGGGGGAGAGACCCAGTACTTC. Protein: CASSLGTQGGETQYF.

This chain joins TRBV9 and TRBJ2-3; D tentatively reads TRBD1 or TRBD2 (5 bases each). Trimming removed 3 bases at V and 0 bases at J, with 14 bases between. CDR1 and CDR2 from the germline V gene are SGDLS and YYNGEE. CDR3 length equals 16 residues. For the CDR3, the DNA is TGTGCCAGCAGCGCCCAGGGACGGGCAAGCACAGATACGCAGTATTTT. Protein product: CASSAQGRASTDTQYF.

The chain carries TRBV30 and TRBJ1-5; D perhaps matches TRBD1 (6 bases). V dropped 0 bases and J dropped 4 bases, with 10 bases sitting between them. Germline assignment: CDR1 GTSNPN and CDR2 SVGIG (reference sequence). This CDR3 region has 14 residues. CDR3 DNA: TGTGCCTGGAGTGTTTACAGGGATAATCAGCCCCAGCATTTT. It translates to CAWSVYRDNQPQHF. The full variable domain, its missing parts supplied by reference TRBV30 and TRBJ1-5, is SQTIHQWPATLVQPVGSPLSLECTVEGTSNPNLYWYRQAAGRGLQLLFYSVGIGQISSEVPQNLSASRPQDRQFILSSKKLLLSDSGFYLCAWSVYRDNQPQHFGDGTRLSIL.

This clone appeared a few times. This same CDR3 is encoded by further DNA sequences in the sample. The rearrangement uses TRBV18 and TRBJ1-1; D is uncertain. The ends were cut back, 3 bases at V and 1 base at J, with 6 bases in the middle. Germline loops: CDR1 KGHSH, CDR2 LQKENI. The CDR3 has 13 residues. The CDR3 DNA reads TGTGCCAGCTCACCGACACAGAACACTGAAGCTTTCTTT. Protein sequence: CASSPTQNTEAFF.

This clone was detected only a few times. The CDR3 DNA sequence: TGTGCCTGGAGTGTGTCCGGACAGGTCTCCTACAATGAGCAGTTCTTC. This codes for CAWSVSGQVSYNEQFF. The V call is TRBV30, the J call TRBJ2-1; TRBD1 matches 7 bases. V dropped 0 bases and J dropped 0; count of bases not matched to a gene: 5. The germline CDR1 and CDR2 sequences are GTSNPN and SVGIG (reference sequence). The CDR3 has 16 residues.

This rearrangement joins TRBV19 to TRBJ1-2, with 7 bases that match TRBD1. Trimming at V came to 7 bases and at J to 1 base, leaving 6 bases not matched to a gene. The CDR3 totals 14 residues. Germline V lookup: CDR1 LNHDA, CDR2 SQIVND (reference sequence). The CDR3 region has the DNA TGTGCCAGTACTCCGGACAGGAGTAACTATGGCTACACCTTC. Its protein product is CASTPDRSNYGYTF. Filled out from reference TRBV19 and TRBJ1-2, the complete variable domain reads DGGITQSPKYLFRKEGQNVTLSCEQNLNHDAMYWYRQDPGQGLRLIYYSQIVNDFQKGDIAEGYSVSREKKESFPLTVTSAQKNPTAFYLCASTPDRSNYGYTFGSGTRLTVV.

This clone appeared a few times. The chain is built from TRBV7-9 and TRBJ1-2; D is perhaps TRBD1 (5 bases). The germline V gene has CDR1 SEHNR and CDR2 FQNEAQ (reference sequence). This CDR3 region has 15 residues. V was cut by 2 bases and J by 4 bases, with 14 bases left in between. CDR3 in amino acids: CASSLSGTGAYGYTF. The CDR3, as DNA: TGTGCCAGCAGCTTAAGCGGGACCGGCGCCTATGGCTACACCTTC.

The chain links TRBV4-2 to TRBJ1-5; 10 nucleotides align to TRBD1. V shed 4 bases and J 5 bases; nucleotides not matched to a gene: 5. This CDR3 region has 15 residues. CDR1 LGHNA and CDR2 YNFKEQ come from the germline V gene. The CDR3 spells CASSPSDRGDQPQHF. CDR3 DNA sequence: TGTGCCAGCAGCCCCTCGGACAGGGGGGATCAGCCCCAGCATTTT.

This clone has a handful of counts. The chain uses TRBV30 and TRBJ2-7; D may be TRBD2 (6 bases). The CDR3 is 13 residues long. V lost 3 bases, J lost 4 bases, and 13 bases lay in between. Germline lookup yields CDR1 GTSNPN and CDR2 SVGIG (reference sequence). This chain's CDR3 is CAWRLAREYEQYF. Written as DNA, the CDR3 is TGTGCCTGGAGGTTGGCGCGGGAATACGAGCAGTACTTC. The variable domain in full, completed from reference TRBV30 and TRBJ2-7, reads SQTIHQWPATLVQPVGSPLSLECTVEGTSNPNLYWYRQAAGRGLQLLFYSVGIGQISSEVPQNLSASRPQDRQFILSSKKLLLSDSGFYLCAWRLAREYEQYFGPGTRLTVT.

This chain links TRBV30 with TRBJ1-1, with 9 bases aligning to TRBD1. Germline-derived CDR1 and CDR2 are GTSNPN and SVGIG (reference sequence). The CDR3 sequence is 13 residues long. V shed 5 bases and J 3 bases; nucleotides not matched to a gene: 4. The chain's CDR3 is CAWGQGWDTEAFF. CDR3 nucleotides: TGTGCCTGGGGACAGGGGTGGGACACTGAAGCTTTCTTT.

J is TRBJ1-3 and V is TRBV30; a weak D match, TRBD1 (5 bases). The CDR3 contains 13 residues. Germline assignment: CDR1 GTSNPN and CDR2 SVGIG (reference sequence). V dropped 4 bases and J dropped 2 bases, with 9 bases sitting between them. The CDR3: CAWTPGAGNTIYF. The CDR3 DNA is TGTGCCTGGACCCCGGGGGCTGGAAACACCATATATTTT.

V usage is TRBV6-1 and J usage is TRBJ1-6; the D is unclear. The CDR3 is 13 amino acids. Germline V lookup: CDR1 MNHNS, CDR2 SASEGT. V was pared by 6 bases and J by 8 bases, with 11 bases between. CDR3 DNA sequence: TGTGCCAGCAGGGGCTGGGAGGATTCACCCCTCCACTTT. This gives the protein CASRGWEDSPLHF.

This clone was observed a handful of times. The rearrangement uses TRBV5-1 and TRBJ2-7, with 9 bases fitting TRBD1. This CDR3 is built from 15 residues. Per the germline V gene, CDR1 is SGHRS and CDR2 is YFSETQ. Trimming cost V 0 bases and J 5 bases; bases outside gene matches: 6. The CDR3 sequence is CASSLAGTGINEQYF. The DNA for the CDR3 is TGCGCCAGCAGCTTGGCCGGGACAGGGATTAACGAGCAGTACTTC. Full variable domain (remainder filled in from reference TRBV5-1 and TRBJ2-7): KAGVTQTPRYLIKTRGQQVTLSCSPISGHRSVSWYQQTPGQGLQFLFEYFSETQRNKGNFPGRFSGRQFSNSRSEMNVSTLELGDSALYLCASSLAGTGINEQYFGPGTRLTVT.

This clone has only a few counts. The chain has TRBV21-1 and TRBJ2-7; the table's D call, TRBD2, has no DNA check behind it. TRBV21-1 is a pseudogene segment. This CDR3 region has 15 residues. CDR3 sequence reads: CASSKSLTAEAEQYF. Here the CDR3 DNA reads TGTGCCAGCAGCAAGAGCCTAACTGCGGAAGCCGAGCAGTACTTC.

This clone was detected a few times. This chain connects TRBV29-1 to TRBJ1-2, with 9 bases matching TRBD1. The CDR3 length is 12 residues. Germline loops: CDR1 SQVTM, CDR2 ANQGSEA. The V gene end was trimmed by 5 bases and the J gene end by 4 bases; junction bases not matched to a gene: 2. CDR3 sequence: CSVQTGGYGYTF. DNA of the CDR3: TGCAGCGTTCAGACAGGGGGCTATGGCTACACCTTC.

CDR3 sequence: CASSTQRRDGSYEQYF. The CDR3 DNA follows: TGCGCCAGCAGCACCCAACGACGGGACGGCTCCTACGAGCAGTACTTC. The chain joins TRBV5-1 to TRBJ2-7, with D tentatively TRBD1 or TRBD2 (5 bases each). The V end was cut by 4 bases, the J end by 0 bases, with 17 bases between. Germline V gives CDR1 SGHRS, CDR2 YFSETQ. This CDR3 spans 16 amino acids.

This clone was counted between two and nine times. The rearrangement uses TRBV15 and TRBJ2-3; D is possibly TRBD1 (6 bases). The CDR3 totals 16 residues. Germline-derived CDR1 and CDR2 are LNHNV and YYDKDF (reference sequence). V lost 2 bases to trimming and J lost 1 base, with 13 bases between them. The CDR3 DNA reads TGTGCCACCAGCAGATACAGGGCGGAGGGCACAGATACGCAGTATTTT. Translation: CATSRYRAEGTDTQYF.